This T cell receptor (beta chain) was observed in a study of T-cell reconstitution after alpha-beta-depleted transplantation in children. Whole-study findings and limits: Some patients' high day-60 TCRbeta diversity was attributed to recipient cells surviving conditioning. Expanded graft clones numbering several hundred reportedly gave rise to alpha-beta T cells about two months after transplant.

The germline V gene encodes CDR1 ENHRY and CDR2 SYGVKD. This CDR3 is built from 14 residues. V lost 10 bases to trimming and J lost 6 bases; unmatched junction nucleotides: 6. Unique molecular identifiers tagged the TCRbeta library. Each CDR3 protein is one row after TCRdb ran MiXCR on the PCR reads. The sample has fewer than 250,000 distinct CDR3 sequences, around 7.8% seen once. This clonotype was seen ten or more times. The antigen is undetermined. The sample in question was PBMCs, mostly from graft donor cells, obtained 180 days after TCRalphabeta/CD19-depleted stem cell transplant. The chain recombines TRBV10-3 with TRBJ2-1; TRBD2 aligns across 13 bases. The receptor was derived from a male patient younger than 18 who had a stem cell transplant for acute lymphoblastic leukemia, so the T cells may come from the graft donor. Here the CDR3 reads CATRTSGRANEQFF. Written as DNA, the CDR3 is TGTGCCACACGGACTAGCGGGAGAGCCAATGAGCAGTTCTTC.